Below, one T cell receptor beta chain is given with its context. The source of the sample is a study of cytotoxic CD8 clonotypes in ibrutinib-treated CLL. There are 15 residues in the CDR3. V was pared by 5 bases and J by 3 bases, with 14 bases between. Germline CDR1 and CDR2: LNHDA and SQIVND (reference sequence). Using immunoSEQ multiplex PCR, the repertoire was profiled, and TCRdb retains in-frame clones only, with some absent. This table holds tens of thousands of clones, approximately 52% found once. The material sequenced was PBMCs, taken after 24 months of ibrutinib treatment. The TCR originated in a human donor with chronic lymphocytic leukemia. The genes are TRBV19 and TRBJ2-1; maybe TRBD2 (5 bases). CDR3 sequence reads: CASSRGQNDYNEQFF. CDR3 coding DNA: TGTGCCAGTAGTCGAGGGCAGAATGACTACAATGAGCAGTTCTTC.